Presented here are 2 T cell receptor beta chains from one specimen sequenced in a study of patients and donors after allogeneic stem cell transplantation. TCRdb analysed the RT-PCR reads with MiXCR anew, one entry per CDR3 protein. The sample lists about 210,000 distinct CDR3 sequences, 38% occurring once. The sample was blood, either unsorted or a sorted T cell fraction (not recorded which). The receptors here all came from a human donor who was either an allogeneic HSCT recipient or a stem cell or donor lymphocyte infusion donor (not recorded which). It is not recorded whose cells these are; they may come from a transplant donor.

The V gene is TRBV5-1, the J gene TRBJ1-2; tentatively, D is TRBD1 (5 bases). Germline V gene data show CDR1 as SGHRS and CDR2 as YFSETQ. This CDR3 comprises 14 residues. The V end was cut by 0 bases, the J end by 2 bases, with 8 bases between. CDR3 DNA: TGCGCCAGCAGCTTGGAATGGGGGAACTATGGCTACACCTTC. It codes for CASSLEWGNYGYTF.

J is TRBJ1-5 and V is TRBV28; a possible D gene is TRBD1 (5 bases). CDR1 MDHEN and CDR2 SYDVKM come from the germline V gene. The CDR3 consists of 14 residues. The germline V and J ends were trimmed by 6 bases and 6 bases, with 15 bases remaining between them. CDR3 residues: CASSPLGGGQPQHF. CDR3 DNA sequence: TGTGCCAGCAGCCCCCTCGGGGGAGGTCAGCCCCAGCATTTT. The variable domain in full, with the rest retrieved from reference TRBV28 and TRBJ1-5, is DVKVTQSSRYLVKRTGEKVFLECVQDMDHENMFWYRQDPGLGLRLIYFSYDVKMKEKGDIPEGYSVSREKKERFSLILESASTNQTSMYLCASSPLGGGQPQHFGDGTRLSIL.